In this sample, the clone carrying this T cell receptor beta chain turned up once. Data came from immunoSEQ multiplex PCR; TCRdb stores just in-frame clones and leaves some out. This table has over 120,000 clones, around 78% appearing once. The source of the sample is a study of blood T cell repertoires in COVID-19. Material for sequencing was peripheral blood. The source is a woman older than 75 with active or convalescent COVID-19.

CDR3 protein: CASSLANYNEQFF. In DNA form, the CDR3 reads TGTGCCAGCAGCTTAGCCAACTACAATGAGCAGTTCTTC. The chain links TRBV7-2 to TRBJ2-1; D is uncertain. Germline assignment: CDR1 SGHTA and CDR2 FQGNSA. V was clipped by 0 bases and J by 3 bases, with 3 bases between them. The CDR3 sequence is 13 residues long.